This paragraph covers one TCR beta chain sequence. Its cognate antigen is unknown. The entry originates in a study of T cell responses to AZD1222 COVID-19 vaccine. Profiled with immunoSEQ multiplex PCR; TCRdb holds only in-frame clones, not every one. Of about 100,000 clones listed, 80% to 90% were seen once; the top ten hold under 3%. Overall study results and limits: Possibly, clonal diversity was underestimated; donors were largely white British and included more females. Spike-wide vaccine-associated CD4 TCRs dominated at 160-218 and 743-854.

Germline V gene lookup returns CDR1 SNHLY and CDR2 FYNNEI. CDR3 size: 12 residues. The V and J ends lost 7 bases and 9 bases, in that order; junction bases with no gene match: 8. The chain has TRBV2 and TRBJ1-2; 7 nucleotides agree with TRBD1. Material: peripheral blood, obtained 28 days after the second AZD1222 dose. This TCR was recovered from an adult who received the AZD1222 COVID-19 vaccine. CDR3 residues: CASKRQGPSYTF. The DNA for the CDR3 is TGTGCCAGCAAGAGACAGGGCCCCAGCTACACCTTC.